The subject of this entry is one TCR beta chain. This clone came up once. It lacks a known antigen. The input lacks base qualities; no much larger clone sits a single base away. The library came from the immunoSEQ multiplex PCR assay. Adaptive Biotechnologies carried out high-throughput TCR-beta CDR3 sequencing of genomic DNA for most patients. The original methods were these. Adaptive's ImmunoSEQ software was the source of the TCR sequencing data for 15 to 20 patients, while a few other patients were processed with MiXCR and VDJtools. Because the origin of CDR3 nucleotide sequences shared between donor and recipient could not be assigned, those sequences were removed. At least 2-fold expansion over unstimulated cells and a minimum CFSE-low frequency of 0.002% (template counts) or 0.001% (read counts) were required for clones to be classified as alloreactive. Clones detected in sequenced pre-transplant spleen, lymph node, or MLR CFSE-low populations of the donor or recipient were defined as mappable. The cumulative frequency of alloreactive clones was calculated as a percentage of all sequences, weighted by copy number. The immuneACCESS repertoire file appears here via TCRdb, limited to in-frame rearrangements. These files lack a portion of the clones; in checked studies, under half of the deficit traces to unresolved V genes, and the cause of the others is not known. V, J and clone size reflect that table, while D and trimming were determined from the DNA. Across this sample there are about 8,100 clones, with almost 70% seen only once. Almost 9.5% of the sample belongs to the ten largest clones.

This sample is part of a study of graft-versus-host responses after intestinal transplantation (TCRdb year 2021). Some background on the complete study: Recipients received multivisceral, liver-intestinal, or isolated intestinal transplants. Rather than being sequenced by the commercial service, samples from a few later patients were sequenced in-house on an Illumina MiSeq and processed with MiXCR. Anti-thymocyte globulin induction was given to all recipients, followed by maintenance tacrolimus and steroids for approximately three years. Of the roughly 24 intestinal transplant recipients enrolled in the cohort, one of whom was a retransplant, a few patients without pretransplant specimens were excluded. Alloreactive clones were identified by sequencing pre-transplant mixed lymphocyte reaction products and comparing these products with unstimulated pre-transplant donor and recipient T cells. Donor T cell macrochimerism was defined as a peak of at least 4% donor T cells among recipient peripheral blood mononuclear cells. After intestinal transplantation, graft-versus-host and host-versus-graft alloreactive T cell clones in the graft, circulation and bone marrow were tracked using bulk TCR-beta CDR3 sequencing.

Dithiothreitol, EDTA incubations and collagenase D digestion were used to isolate intraepithelial and lamina propria lymphocytes from graft specimens. Bulk TCR-beta sequencing was performed on serial intestinal graft biopsy specimens collected as late as 600 days after transplant. Beyond this particular receptor, the publication reports: The conclusions were limited by the relatively low number and heterogeneity of the intestinal transplant patients. Early after transplant, declines in HvG clones were associated with peak levels of circulating GvH clones. GvH clones turned up in recipient bone marrow, with some appearing earlier in ileal mucosa or blood, a pattern consistent with an intestinal mucosal origin. Patients with donor T cell macrochimerism had high GvH to HvG T cell clonal ratios in their allografts.

There are 17 amino acids in the CDR3, from cysteine to phenylalanine inclusive. The DNA shown is the 51-base CDR3, in frame from base 1. The V end loses 1 base and the J end loses 0 bases, and a stretch of 13 bases separates them. The germline V gene supplies CDR1 SGHTA and CDR2 FQGNSA. This TCR was sampled from a human patient who received an intestinal transplant, so some T cells may come from the graft donor. The chain couples TRBV7-2 to TRBJ2-1, with the identity of the D gene unclear. The sample was ileum tissue, taken 450 to 480 days after transplant. The DNA reads TGTGCCAGCAGCTTAGGACGAGCCGAGAGCTCCTACAATGAGCAGTTCTTC. Translated, this is CASSLGRAESSYNEQFF.